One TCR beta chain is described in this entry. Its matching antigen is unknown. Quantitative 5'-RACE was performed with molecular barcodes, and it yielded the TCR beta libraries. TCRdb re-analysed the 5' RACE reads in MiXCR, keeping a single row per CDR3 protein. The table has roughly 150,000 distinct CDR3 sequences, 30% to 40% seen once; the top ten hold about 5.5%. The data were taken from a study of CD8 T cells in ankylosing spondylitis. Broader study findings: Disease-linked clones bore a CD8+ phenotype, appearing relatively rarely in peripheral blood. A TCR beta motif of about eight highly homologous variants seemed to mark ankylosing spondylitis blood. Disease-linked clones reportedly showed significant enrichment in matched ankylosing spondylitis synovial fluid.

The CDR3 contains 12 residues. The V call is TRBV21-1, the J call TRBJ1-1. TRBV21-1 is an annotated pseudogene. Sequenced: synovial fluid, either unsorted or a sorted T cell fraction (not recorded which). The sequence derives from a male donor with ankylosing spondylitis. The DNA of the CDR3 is TGTGCCACCTCCGGCAGGAACACTGAAGCTTTCTTT. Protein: CATSGRNTEAFF.